One sample yielded the 5 T cell receptor beta chains listed below, sequenced in a study of blood T cell repertoires in COVID-19. Sequencing was performed with immunoSEQ multiplex PCR; in TCRdb, only in-frame clones are kept and a portion is missing. The sample has some 56,000 clones, more than 60% seen once. Sequencing was performed on peripheral blood. These receptor sequences come from a woman between 50 and 59 years old with active or convalescent COVID-19.

A single count supports this clone. V is TRBV10-3 and J is TRBJ1-1; a weak D match, TRBD1 (5 bases). Germline CDR1 reads ENHRY; CDR2 reads SYGVKD. V was pared by 2 bases and J by 0 bases, with 7 bases between. The CDR3 spans 14 residues. CDR3 nucleotide sequence: TGTGCCATCAGTGAGGGGGACTTGAACACTGAAGCTTTCTTT. Protein product: CAISEGDLNTEAFF.

This rearrangement joins TRBV7-7 to TRBJ2-1; 8 bases align to TRBD2. V was clipped by 1 base and J by 5 bases; unmatched bases: 7. The CDR3 totals 16 residues. Per the germline V gene, CDR1 is SSHAT and CDR2 is FNYEAQ (reference sequence). Here the CDR3 DNA reads TGTGCCAGCAGCTTAGAGGCGGGAGGCATGAACAATGAGCAGTTCTTC. It is translated as CASSLEAGGMNNEQFF.

The chain carries TRBV7-9 and TRBJ2-1; 7 bases map to TRBD1. Germline-derived CDR1 and CDR2 are SEHNR and FQNEAQ (reference sequence). CDR3 length: 16 amino acids. Trimming at V came to 5 bases and at J to 5 bases, leaving 12 bases not matched to a gene. CDR3 in DNA: TGTGCCAGCAGCGCGTTAATTGTACAGGGGAACAATGAGCAGTTCTTC. It encodes CASSALIVQGNNEQFF.

This chain connects TRBV11-2 to TRBJ2-1; possibly TRBD1 for D (5 bases). Germline V gives CDR1 SGHAT, CDR2 FQNNGV. Trimming took off 2 bases at V and 8 bases at J, with 13 bases between the two ends. The CDR3 is made up of 14 amino acids. CDR3 region: CASSLSRQNHEQFF. CDR3 DNA sequence: TGTGCCAGCAGCTTATCTCGACAGAACCATGAGCAGTTCTTC. Using reference TRBV11-2 and TRBJ2-1 for the parts outside the CDR3, the full variable domain is EAGVAQSPRYKIIEKRQSVAFWCNPISGHATLYWYQQILGQGPKLLIQFQNNGVVDDSQLPKDRFSAERLKGVDSTLKIQPAKLEDSAVYLCASSLSRQNHEQFFGPGTRLTVL.

The sample holds one count of this clone. This rearrangement joins TRBV19 to TRBJ1-2, with D hard to call. Trimming took off 4 bases at V and 2 bases at J, with 11 bases between the two ends. CDR3 size: 14 residues. Germline CDR1 reads LNHDA; CDR2 reads SQIVND (reference sequence). The chain's CDR3 is CASSTPRENYGYTF. The CDR3 DNA is TGTGCCAGTAGTACCCCCCGGGAGAACTATGGCTACACCTTC. The full variable domain, in which reference TRBV19 and TRBJ1-2 provide the parts outside the CDR3, is DGGITQSPKYLFRKEGQNVTLSCEQNLNHDAMYWYRQDPGQGLRLIYYSQIVNDFQKGDIAEGYSVSREKKESFPLTVTSAQKNPTAFYLCASSTPRENYGYTFGSGTRLTVV.